This TCR beta chain originates from a study of post-analysis software for immune sequencing data (dated by TCRdb to about 2015). Regarding the research as a whole: The recorded disease courses included relapsing-remitting, secondary progressive and progressive-relapsing multiple sclerosis, and some patients had no subtype annotation. The multiple sclerosis patient repertoires were compared with about a dozen previously published healthy control repertoires from donors aged about 6 to 26 years. A subset of samples was prepared in parallel using single-end sample barcoding, then pooled and co-amplified after Illumina adapter ligation. Broad study findings and their caveats: Normalized Chao1 diversity was significantly lower in multiple sclerosis patients than controls, suggesting substantial peripheral T-cell clonal expansion. Significantly higher frequencies in patients than in controls were found for five or six TRBV segments, including TRBV5-6, TRBV5-1 and TRBV20-1. The control group was slightly older than the multiple sclerosis patient group. Direct clustering with F measure showed strong co-clustering of samples prepared in the same batch, prompting a batch-effect correction.

The library relied on PCR. The instrument given in TCRdb is Illumina HiSeq 2500. To reduce PCR and sequencing biases, unique molecular identifiers were built into the TCR beta cDNA libraries. Some 500,000 cDNA molecules were obtained for every 1 to 10 million input T cells, so each molecule roughly corresponded to one T cell. The patient libraries were prepared and sequenced with the same protocol used for the earlier healthy control dataset. Within a given batch, samples were prepared together, multiplexed and sequenced on the same HiSeq lane. As for how the authors treated the data: MIGEC handled the raw barcoded reads, throwing out single-read molecular identifier groups before consensus assembly and CDR3 extraction. VDJtools was used for post-analysis of the clonotype tables, and diversity was normalized by down-sampling every dataset to the size of the smallest sample. Repertoire overlap clustering matched CDR3 amino acid but not nucleotide sequences to correct batch-related cross-sample contamination. TCRdb reran the public reads through fastp at Q25 and MiXCR, keeping productive beta chains. CDR3 protein sequences are deduplicated, and each keeps its most common genes and DNA. TCRdb, not the authors, supplied the V and J calls. In all, the sample holds about 430,000 distinct CDR3 sequences, and approximately 39% of those were seen once. 7.6% of the sample lies in the top ten.

CDR1 and CDR2 were assigned from the germline V gene (reference sequence) as MNHEY and SMNVEV. The CDR3 covers 16 residues, taking in both the cysteine and the phenylalanine. Only the CDR3 part of the read is kept: 48 bases, read in frame from the first base. V ends up 4 bases short and J 3 bases short, with an unmatched junction base count of 6. To demonstrate the VDJtools post-analysis software, the study profiled TCR beta repertoires from the peripheral blood of 10 to 15 young patients with multiple sclerosis. The multiple sclerosis patients were children and adolescents ranging in age from roughly 6 to 16 years. Details on this clonotype: This receptor's antigen is unknown. No much larger clone exists at a distance of one base, and base qualities are not known.

This receptor chain uses TRBV27 and TRBJ2-3; TRBD2 fits 11 bases in the junction. Sequenced input: blood. This receptor was taken from a girl aged 2 to 10 with multiple sclerosis. The bases read TGTGCCAGCAGTTCCTTAGCGGGAGGGGTTACAGATACGCAGTATTTT. Its protein product is CASSSLAGGVTDTQYF.